Listed here is a single T cell receptor (beta chain). The sample belongs to a study of blood T cell repertoires in COVID-19. Study as a whole: T cells, B-cell-depleted T cells, or PBMCs supplied cDNA or gDNA.

Per the authors' pipeline: Estimates of nucleated cell counts were drawn from the amplification of reference gene primers. The table came from immunoSEQ multiplex PCR; TCRdb's copy has only in-frame clones and leaves some out. V and J calls and clone size are as listed in that table; D and trimming were resolved from the DNA. The data contain about 220,000 clones, 80% to 90% of them singletons. Trimming pared 1 base from V and 7 bases from J, leaving 10 bases between. CDR1 and CDR2 (germline): MGHRA, YSYEKL. The CDR3 covers 13 residues. The age range of participants was about 18 to 100 years, with residence in about two dozen US areas.

The TCR was taken from a woman aged 18-29 years in a cohort exposed to, infected with or recovered from COVID-19 (not recorded which). Sequencing used PBMCs or T cells enriched from blood (not recorded which). The chain links TRBV4-1 to TRBJ1-2; D perhaps matches TRBD1 (5 bases). CDR3 region: CASSQGGGRGYTF. The DNA for the CDR3 is TGCGCCAGCAGCCAAGGCGGGGGACGTGGCTACACCTTC.